Below, 18 T cell receptor beta chains from the same sample are listed, as sequenced in a study of blood T cell repertoires in COVID-19. Method: immunoSEQ multiplex PCR; TCRdb's copy keeps in-frame clones and lacks some. The repertoire consists of 55,000 to 70,000 clones, with 87% occurring once and the leading ten covering around 3.7%. Sequenced sample: peripheral blood. Receptors originate from a woman aged 45-59 years with COVID-19, enrolled during active disease.

The chain carries TRBV11-2 and TRBJ2-1; 12 bases align to TRBD2. Losses at the gene ends were 1 base for V and 8 bases for J; bases not matched to a gene: 3. CDR1 is SGHAT, CDR2 FQNNGV, per germline. The CDR3 is made up of 15 amino acids. For the CDR3, the DNA is TGTGCCAGCAGCTTAGGACTAGCGGGAGTGCATGAGCAGTTCTTC. Amino acid sequence: CASSLGLAGVHEQFF.

This chain joins TRBV28 and TRBJ2-2; TRBD1 might be the D (5 bases). CDR1 MDHEN and CDR2 SYDVKM come from the germline V gene. Between the trimmed V and J ends, which lost 3 bases and 5 bases, there was a span of 16 bases. The CDR3 contains 16 residues. CDR3 nucleotides: TGTGCCAGCAGTTTCATAGGACAAAGTACAACCGGGGAGCTGTTTTTT. Amino acids: CASSFIGQSTTGELFF.

The chain is built from TRBV11-3 and TRBJ2-2; 11 bases map to TRBD2. The length of the CDR3 is 16 residues. Germline lookup yields CDR1 SGHNT and CDR2 YENEEA. J gave up 4 bases and V 5 bases, and 6 bases lay outside the gene matches. For the CDR3, the DNA is TGTGCCAGCAGCCGGGGACTAGCGGAGATCACCGGGGAGCTGTTTTTT. Translation: CASSRGLAEITGELFF. Full variable domain (remainder filled in from reference TRBV11-3 and TRBJ2-2): EAGVVQSPRYKIIEKKQPVAFWCNPISGHNTLYWYLQNLGQGPELLIRYENEEAVDDSQLPKDRFSAERLKGVDSTLKIQPAELGDSAVYLCASSRGLAEITGELFFGEGSRLTVL.

The chain employs TRBV6-5 and TRBJ2-1; TRBD2 matches 11 bases. This CDR3 comprises 15 residues. Germline CDR1 and CDR2: MNHEY and SVGAGI. Trimming cost V 2 bases and J 8 bases; bases outside gene matches: 5. The CDR3 nucleotides read TGTGCCAGCAGTTACACTAGCGGGAGTAAGCATGAGCAGTTCTTC. It yields the protein CASSYTSGSKHEQFF.

This chain joins TRBV6-2 or TRBV6-3 and TRBJ2-1; the match to TRBD1 covers 9 bases. V trimming: 2 bases; J trimming: 3 bases; junction bases outside the gene matches: 17. Germline V gene data show CDR1 as MNHEY and CDR2 as SVGEGT. There are 20 residues in the CDR3. In nucleotides, the CDR3 is TGTGCCAGCAGTTACAGGGTTGGGCCGAGTATGGGACAGGGCTACAATGAGCAGTTCTTC. Translation: CASSYRVGPSMGQGYNEQFF.

This chain uses TRBV6-5 with TRBJ1-2; D may be TRBD1 (6 bases). Trimming took off 6 bases at V and 4 bases at J, with 12 bases between the two ends. Germline V gene sequence: CDR1 MNHEY, CDR2 SVGAGI. CDR3 size: 13 residues. The CDR3 DNA is TGTGCCAGCAGCCCCGACAGGTCCTATGGCTACACCTTC. Translating gives CASSPDRSYGYTF.

This clone was detected once. The chain couples TRBV9 to TRBJ2-3; TRBD2 matches at 9 bases. The V and J ends lost 5 bases and 4 bases, in that order; junction bases with no gene match: 5. The germline CDR1 and CDR2 sequences are SGDLS and YYNGEE. The CDR3 extends over 14 amino acids. The DNA of the CDR3 is TGTGCCAGCAGTAGCGGGAGTTCGCCAGATACGCAGTATTTT. This gives the protein CASSSGSSPDTQYF.

This chain links TRBV9 with TRBJ1-4, with D tentatively TRBD1 (5 bases). Trimming left V 0 bases short and J 8 bases short, with 14 bases between. The CDR3 consists of 15 residues. Germline CDR1 reads SGDLS; CDR2 reads YYNGEE. CDR3 residues: CASSVGGVVGEKLFF. For the CDR3, the DNA is TGTGCCAGCAGCGTAGGGGGGGTCGTCGGCGAAAAACTGTTTTTT.

V usage is TRBV18 and J usage is TRBJ2-4; tentative D call: TRBD2 (6 bases). The CDR3 extends over 13 amino acids. CDR1 is KGHSH, CDR2 LQKENI, per germline. Trimming cost V 2 bases and J 7 bases, with 9 bases left between them. This chain's CDR3 is CASSPTGDNIQYF. The DNA for the CDR3 is TGTGCCAGCTCACCAACGGGAGATAACATTCAGTACTTC.

The chain carries TRBV7-2 and TRBJ1-3, with a weak D call TRBD1 (5 bases). The CDR3 spans 16 residues. Trimming took 5 bases from V and 0 from J, leaving 14 bases between them. Germline assignment: CDR1 SGHTA and CDR2 FQGNSA. The CDR3: CASSLQQAYSGNTIYF. The CDR3 DNA sequence: TGTGCCAGCAGCCTTCAACAGGCCTACTCTGGAAACACCATATATTTT.

V usage is TRBV18 and J usage is TRBJ2-7; 9 bases agree with TRBD1. Germline CDR1 reads KGHSH; CDR2 reads LQKENI. V shed 3 bases, J shed 0 bases, and the junction held 6 bases outside the gene matches. The CDR3 consists of 16 residues. The chain's CDR3 is CASSPLTGGNSYEQYF. CDR3 sequence (DNA): TGTGCCAGCTCACCCTTGACAGGGGGGAACTCCTACGAGCAGTACTTC.

J is TRBJ2-1 and V is TRBV15; 8 bases line up with TRBD2. J gave up 3 bases and V 5 bases, and 6 bases lay outside the gene matches. The CDR3 totals 15 residues. Germline CDR1 is LNHNV and CDR2 is YYDKDF (reference sequence). The CDR3: CATSPRTSGYNEQFF. CDR3 nucleotides: TGTGCCACCAGCCCACGTACTAGCGGCTACAATGAGCAGTTCTTC. The entire variable domain, with the rest obtained from reference TRBV15 and TRBJ2-1, is as follows: DAMVIQNPRYQVTQFGKPVTLSCSQTLNHNVMYWYQQKSSQAPKLLFHYYDKDFNNEADTPDNFQSRRPNTSFCFLDIRSPGLGDTAMYLCATSPRTSGYNEQFFGPGTRLTVL.

V and J are TRBV7-8 and TRBJ1-1; TRBD1 matches at 8 bases. The CDR3 spans 15 residues. V gave up 5 bases and J gave up 1 base; unmatched junction bases: 6. CDR1 and CDR2 (germline): SGHVS, FQNEAQ. The CDR3 nucleotides are TGTGCCAGCAGCCCCACCGGGACAGGGAACACTGAAGCTTTCTTT. Translation: CASSPTGTGNTEAFF.

The chain links TRBV2 to TRBJ1-5, with TRBD1 as a possible D gene (5 bases). The V gene's germline CDR1 is SNHLY and CDR2 FYNNEI. V was trimmed by 6 bases and J by 7 bases, leaving 16 bases between them. The CDR3 has 14 residues. CDR3 region: CASSQGSIGQPQHF. CDR3 coding DNA: TGTGCCAGCAGCCAGGGAAGCATAGGACAGCCCCAGCATTTT.

The chain is built from TRBV11-2 and TRBJ2-7, with D unclear. The ends were cut back, 0 bases at V and 7 bases at J, with 22 bases in the middle. CDR1 SGHAT and CDR2 FQNNGV come from the germline V gene. The CDR3 is made up of 17 amino acids. The chain's CDR3 is CASSLDQGRNLYREQYF. The DNA for the CDR3 is TGTGCCAGCAGCTTAGATCAAGGCAGGAACCTCTATCGGGAGCAGTACTTC.

The V call is TRBV28, the J call TRBJ2-3, with TRBD2 matching over 8 bases. V lost 2 bases to trimming and J lost 3 bases; unmatched junction nucleotides: 10. The CDR3 sequence is 17 residues long. Germline V lookup: CDR1 MDHEN, CDR2 SYDVKM. CDR3 loop: CASSLSTGGAETDTQYF. The CDR3 bases are TGTGCCAGCAGTTTAAGTACGGGGGGGGCAGAAACAGATACGCAGTATTTT.

This clone occurred a few times. The chain is built from TRBV29-1 and TRBJ1-2, with 9 bases identical to TRBD1. CDR3 length equals 14 residues. The germline V gene has CDR1 SQVTM and CDR2 ANQGSEA. J was trimmed by 3 bases and V by 4 bases; bases with no gene match: 6. As DNA, the CDR3 is TGCAGCGTTGGAGGGGGACAGGGTTACTATGGCTACACCTTC. Residues: CSVGGGQGYYGYTF.

The J gene is TRBJ2-2, the V gene TRBV7-2, with 9 bases aligning to TRBD1. With V trimmed by 5 bases and J by 4 bases, 8 bases remained unmatched. The CDR3 has 16 residues. Germline loops: CDR1 SGHTA, CDR2 FQGNSA. The DNA of the CDR3 is TGTGCCAGCAGCCATCGACAGGGGGTTGCCACCGGGGAGCTGTTTTTT. Translating gives CASSHRQGVATGELFF.